Listed here are 23 T cell receptor beta chains from one sample, sequenced in a study of T cell responses to AZD1222 COVID-19 vaccine. Measured with immunoSEQ multiplex PCR; TCRdb has only the in-frame clones, and not every one. Of some 84,000 clones detected, roughly 88% appear once; the ten largest clones hold roughly 15%. Source: peripheral blood, taken on day 0 of AZD1222 vaccination. These receptors all stem from an adult in good health.

This sequence joins TRBV14 and TRBJ1-2; D may be TRBD1 (5 bases). CDR3 size: 13 residues. Germline lookup yields CDR1 SGHDN and CDR2 FVKESK. V lost 4 bases and J 2 bases, leaving 8 bases between the germline ends. CDR3 residues: CASSPGPNYGYTF. DNA for the CDR3: TGTGCCAGCAGCCCGGGACCGAACTATGGCTACACCTTC.

The chain combines TRBV11-2 with TRBJ2-7, with D possibly matching TRBD2 (6 bases). The germline CDR1 and CDR2 sequences are SGHAT and FQNNGV. V was clipped by 4 bases and J by 2 bases, with 12 bases between them. The CDR3 consists of 14 residues. Here the CDR3 DNA reads TGTGCCAGCAGCTCGGACTATGGCGCCTACGAGCAGTACTTC. Amino acid sequence: CASSSDYGAYEQYF.

The J gene is TRBJ1-4, the V gene TRBV5-1, with no clear D. V lost 0 bases and J 6 bases, leaving 9 bases between the germline ends. The germline V gene encodes CDR1 SGHRS and CDR2 YFSETQ. The CDR3 is 14 residues long. The CDR3 reads CASSLDGMDEKLFF. As DNA, the CDR3 is TGCGCCAGCAGCTTGGATGGCATGGATGAAAAACTGTTTTTT.

The chain links TRBV18 to TRBJ1-5; TRBD1 agrees at 9 bases. The CDR3 loop spans 20 amino acids. Germline-derived CDR1 and CDR2 are KGHSH and LQKENI. Germline trimming cut 0 bases from V and 0 bases from J; bases unmatched to any gene: 12. CDR3 residues: CASSPPLRDRAFLSNQPQHF. The CDR3 nucleotides are TGTGCCAGCTCACCACCTCTACGGGACAGGGCATTTCTTAGCAATCAGCCCCAGCATTTT.

This clone appeared once. The J gene is TRBJ2-3, the V gene TRBV5-6; D is uncertain. CDR1 SGHDT and CDR2 YYEEEE come from the germline V gene. The CDR3 spans 14 residues. The V and J ends lost 0 bases and 0 bases respectively, with 5 bases between them. The CDR3 reads CASSLATSTDTQYF. The CDR3 DNA sequence: TGTGCCAGCAGCTTGGCAACTAGCACAGATACGCAGTATTTT.

The chain joins TRBV5-1 to TRBJ1-4, with D hard to call. The CDR3 covers 14 residues. V lost 0 bases, J lost 8 bases, and 11 bases lay in between. The germline V gene has CDR1 SGHRS and CDR2 YFSETQ. The CDR3 region is CASSLAGRNEKLFF. As DNA, the CDR3 is TGCGCCAGCAGCTTGGCTGGAAGGAACGAAAAACTGTTTTTT.

The chain joins TRBV27 to TRBJ1-4, with D unresolved. The germline CDR1 and CDR2 sequences are MNHEY and SMNVEV (reference sequence). The CDR3 totals 14 residues. V lost 6 bases and J lost 3, with 11 bases in between. The CDR3 region has the DNA TGTGCCAGCAGCCAACACGGCGCTAATGAAAAACTGTTTTTT. Encoded protein: CASSQHGANEKLFF.

The V gene is TRBV27, the J gene TRBJ1-2; D may be TRBD1 (6 bases). V lost 6 bases, J lost 4 bases, and 15 bases lay in between. The germline CDR1 and CDR2 sequences are MNHEY and SMNVEV (reference sequence). The CDR3 has 14 residues. CDR3 region: CASRSWGATYGYTF. In DNA form, the CDR3 reads TGTGCCAGCAGGTCCTGGGGGGCCACCTATGGCTACACCTTC.

V is TRBV28 and J is TRBJ2-7, with 15 bases fitting TRBD2. Trimming at V came to 3 bases and at J to 5 bases, leaving 5 bases not matched to a gene. The CDR3 is 16 amino acids. Germline values: CDR1 MDHEN, CDR2 SYDVKM. The CDR3 region is CASSLSGLAGGDEQYF. CDR3 sequence (DNA): TGTGCCAGCAGTTTGAGCGGACTAGCGGGAGGGGACGAGCAGTACTTC. Based on the CDR3 plus reference TRBV28 and TRBJ2-7, the full variable domain is DVKVTQSSRYLVKRTGEKVFLECVQDMDHENMFWYRQDPGLGLRLIYFSYDVKMKEKGDIPEGYSVSREKKERFSLILESASTNQTSMYLCASSLSGLAGGDEQYFGPGTRLTVT.

This clone has more than one count but fewer than ten. V gene TRBV5-4 combines with J gene TRBJ1-1; D remains ambiguous. V gave up 2 bases and J gave up 2 bases, with 19 bases separating them. The CDR3 extends over 17 amino acids. Germline lookup yields CDR1 SGHNT and CDR2 YYREEE (reference sequence). Here the CDR3 reads CASSFFDLGRTNTEAFF. The CDR3 coding sequence is TGTGCCAGCAGCTTCTTTGATCTAGGGAGAACTAACACTGAAGCTTTCTTT.

The genes are TRBV13 and TRBJ2-7; the match to TRBD2 covers 13 bases. The CDR3 runs 18 residues. V was clipped by 2 bases and J by 9 bases; unmatched bases: 16. From germline, CDR1 is PRHDT and CDR2 FYEKMQ (reference sequence). CDR3 amino acids: CASSLSVGLAGADTRQYF. The CDR3 DNA reads TGTGCCAGCAGCTTAAGTGTAGGACTAGCGGGAGCTGATACGAGGCAGTACTTC.

The J gene is TRBJ1-6, the V gene TRBV5-1, with D possibly being TRBD1 (5 bases). Germline-derived CDR1 and CDR2 are SGHRS and YFSETQ. With 4 bases removed from V and 7 bases from J, the gap between germline ends came to 12 bases. The CDR3 is made up of 14 amino acids. CDR3 in amino acids: CASSPGGGNSPLHF. In DNA, the CDR3 is TGCGCCAGCAGCCCCGGGGGGGGAAATTCACCCCTCCACTTT.

CDR3 sequence: CASGPWSQNNEQFF. The CDR3, as DNA: TGTGCCAGCGGCCCGTGGAGCCAGAACAATGAGCAGTTCTTC. The J gene is TRBJ2-1, the V gene TRBV9, with D unresolved. The CDR3 runs to 14 residues. Germline CDR1 and CDR2: SGDLS and YYNGEE. The ends were cut back, 7 bases at V and 5 bases at J, with 16 bases in the middle.

CDR3 protein: CASRSHLRGNSYEQYF. The CDR3, as DNA: TGTGCCAGCAGATCCCACCTCAGGGGGAACTCCTACGAGCAGTACTTC. V is TRBV27 and J is TRBJ2-7; TRBD1 matches 7 bases. The germline V gene has CDR1 MNHEY and CDR2 SMNVEV (reference sequence). V trimming: 6 bases; J trimming: 0 bases; junction bases outside the gene matches: 11. This CDR3 region has 16 residues.

The chain is built from TRBV12-3 or TRBV12-4 and TRBJ2-3; D is undetermined. The CDR3 runs to 12 residues. The V end lost 1 base, the J end lost 3 bases, and 2 bases lay between the germline ends. DNA of the CDR3: TGTGCCAGCAGTTTAGGGACAGATACGCAGTATTTT. This translates into CASSLGTDTQYF.

This chain joins TRBV2 and TRBJ2-7, with D possibly TRBD2 on 7 matching bases. This CDR3 comprises 11 residues. With 10 bases removed from V and 5 bases from J, the gap between germline ends came to 12 bases. CDR1 and CDR2 from the germline V gene are SNHLY and FYNNEI. The CDR3 protein is CANRGANEQYF. The CDR3 region has the DNA TGTGCCAACCGGGGGGCCAACGAGCAGTACTTC.

The rearrangement joins TRBV7-2 to TRBJ1-5, with 7 positions matching TRBD1. The CDR3 is 18 amino acids. Losses at the gene ends were 2 bases for V and 0 bases for J; bases not matched to a gene: 10. CDR1 SGHTA and CDR2 FQGNSA come from the germline V gene. CDR3 region: CASSLTRDRRYSNQPQHF. The CDR3 bases are TGTGCCAGCAGCTTAACCCGGGACAGAAGATATAGCAATCAGCCCCAGCATTTT.

V and J are TRBV7-8 and TRBJ2-1; 10 nucleotides match TRBD2. CDR3 length: 19 residues. CDR1 and CDR2 (germline): SGHVS, FQNEAQ. V was pared by 5 bases and J by 1 base, with 14 bases of the junction left unmatched. The CDR3: CASSLILSSGSRSYNEQFF. CDR3 DNA sequence: TGTGCCAGCAGCCTCATCCTTTCTAGCGGGAGTAGGTCCTACAATGAGCAGTTCTTC.

This rearrangement joins TRBV2 to TRBJ2-7, with 8 bases matching TRBD1. The CDR3 is made up of 15 amino acids. The germline gives CDR1 SNHLY, CDR2 FYNNEI. The V and J ends lost 8 bases and 1 base, in that order; junction bases with no gene match: 10. The CDR3 DNA reads as TGTGCCAGCCGCACCTGGGACAGGCGTTCCTACGAGCAGTACTTC. Amino acid sequence: CASRTWDRRSYEQYF.

The chain couples TRBV6-1 to TRBJ2-7; D is perhaps TRBD1 (6 bases). Trimming left V 1 base short and J 2 bases short, with 12 bases between. CDR3 length equals 15 residues. Germline V lookup: CDR1 MNHNS, CDR2 SASEGT. The CDR3 DNA is TGTGCCAGCAGTGAAGGACAGGCTTTACCCTACGAGCAGTACTTC. Translating gives CASSEGQALPYEQYF.

V and J are TRBV5-6 and TRBJ1-2; D might be TRBD1 (5 bases). Trimming took off 0 bases at V and 7 bases at J, with 10 bases between the two ends. Germline CDR1 reads SGHDT; CDR2 reads YYEEEE. The CDR3 has 13 residues. The CDR3 loop reads CASSLAGGGGYTF. CDR3 nucleotides: TGTGCCAGCAGCTTGGCCGGTGGGGGTGGCTACACCTTC.

The J gene is TRBJ1-1, the V gene TRBV3-1 (or the pseudogene TRBV3-2); 8 bases fit TRBD1. The CDR3 runs 15 residues. Germline loops: CDR1 LGHDT, CDR2 YNNKEL (reference sequence). V dropped 4 bases and J dropped 2; count of bases not matched to a gene: 6. CDR3 nucleotides: TGTGCCAGCAGCCGAGGGACAGGTGTCAACACTGAAGCTTTCTTT. It yields the protein CASSRGTGVNTEAFF.

The V call is TRBV14, the J call TRBJ2-1; D possibly uses TRBD1 or TRBD2 (5 bases each). Germline lookup yields CDR1 SGHDN and CDR2 FVKESK. V dropped 0 bases and J dropped 3 bases, with 12 bases sitting between them. The CDR3 is made up of 16 amino acids. The CDR3 here is CASSQDWGTGYNEQFF. The CDR3 nucleotides are TGTGCCAGCAGCCAAGATTGGGGGACGGGCTACAATGAGCAGTTCTTC.